This TCR beta chain was captured in a study of CD8+CD57+ T cells in acquired aplastic anemia. Whole-study context: Mean yield of DNA from sorted CD4+ and CD8+ cells was 3 to 3.5 ug.

The CDR3 sequence is 15 residues long. V lost 0 bases to trimming and J lost 0 bases, with 6 bases between them. Germline V CDR1 and CDR2: SGHNT, YYREEE (reference sequence). Genomic DNA was employed as the template in profiling TCR beta VDJ and CDR3. TCRdb reprocessed the reads with MiXCR, giving one entry per CDR3 protein. Among 400,000 to 450,000 distinct CDR3 sequences listed, around 68% were seen once. The gene calls are TRBV5-4 and TRBJ2-2; D unresolved. The receptor comes from a human donor in good health, serving as a control. Specimen: sorted CD4+, CD8+, or CD8+CD57+ T cells (not recorded which) from PBMCs. DNA of the CDR3: TGTGCCAGCAGCTTGGACCAGACGAACACCGGGGAGCTGTTTTTT. Encoded protein: CASSLDQTNTGELFF.